Judged by abundance, the clone carrying this T cell receptor beta chain is medium-sized. What it binds is not known. The sample is drawn from a study of vaccination and CD4 T cells after COVID-19. About the research overall: Participants received two doses of either BNT162b2 or mRNA-1273 vaccine.

With the Oncomine TCR Beta short-read assay, DNA from cultured CD4+ T cells was sequenced. One entry per CDR3 protein, called by TCRdb with MiXCR from the PCR reads. The sample contains 3,500 to 5,000 distinct CDR3 sequences, over 25% of which appear only once. Treatment meaning: roughly 11-day PBMC culture with coronavirus spike peptide pools or control peptides (ViraFEST assay). Germline loops: CDR1 MNHEY, CDR2 SMNVEV (reference sequence). The CDR3 consists of 14 residues. The V and J ends lost 2 bases and 6 bases respectively, with 13 bases between them. The sample taken for sequencing was CD4+ T cells from blood, cultured in vitro. This chain joins TRBV27 and TRBJ1-2; D may be TRBD1 (5 bases). The clonotype was recovered from a human donor who had recovered from COVID-19. For the CDR3, the DNA is TGTGCCAGCAGTTTAATCCCTGGGGGAGATGGCTACACCTTC. Encoded protein: CASSLIPGGDGYTF.